The source of this TCR beta chain is a study of blood T cells in healthy people across ages. Whole-study results and caveats: TCR beta diversity tracked closely with naive T cell percentage. Long-lived and aged donors differed, with more naive CD4+ cells and higher diversity in the long-lived.

Next came a second PCR, run for roughly 6 to 11 cycles, which used a sample-barcoded 5' primer along with a J-beta primer mix. A minimum of 2.5 million CDR3-containing paired-end reads was obtained for each sample. TCRdb called the 5' RACE reads again in MiXCR, with one record for every CDR3 protein. The data contain about 1.5 million distinct CDR3 sequences, approximately 39% of them singletons. This CDR3 is 13 amino acids long. Germline CDR1 is MNHEY and CDR2 is SMNVEV (reference sequence). A word on this clonotype: Its antigen is still unknown.

This TCR was sampled from a woman aged 18-29 years in good health. V usage is TRBV27 and J usage is TRBJ2-5; D is unclear. The last part of the DNA fits TRBJ2-7 better; the J call may be wrong. What was sequenced was blood. CDR3 DNA sequence: TGTGCCAGCAGTCCCCGGACGCTATACGAGCAGTACTTC. This gives the protein CASSPRTLYEQYF.